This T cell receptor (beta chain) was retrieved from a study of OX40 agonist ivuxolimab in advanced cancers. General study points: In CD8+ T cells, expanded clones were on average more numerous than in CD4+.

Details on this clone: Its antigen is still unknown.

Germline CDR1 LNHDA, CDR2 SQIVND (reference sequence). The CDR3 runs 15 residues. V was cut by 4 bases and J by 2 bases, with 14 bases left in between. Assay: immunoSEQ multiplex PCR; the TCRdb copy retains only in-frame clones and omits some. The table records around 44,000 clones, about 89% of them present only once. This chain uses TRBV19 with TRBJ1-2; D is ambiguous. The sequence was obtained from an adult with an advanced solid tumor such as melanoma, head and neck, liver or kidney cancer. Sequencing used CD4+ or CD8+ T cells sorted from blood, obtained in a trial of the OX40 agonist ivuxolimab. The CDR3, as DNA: TGTGCCAGTAGTAAGGTCCGAGACACAAACTATGGCTACACCTTC. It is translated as CASSKVRDTNYGYTF.